This paragraph reports one T cell receptor beta chain. Antigen: not known. The data belong to a study of cytomegalovirus exposure and HLA in healthy donors. The study's findings and limits: Only CMV serostatus was available as immune exposure information.

In the PCR, 60 Vbeta and 13 Jbeta primers were used. The data were produced by immunoSEQ multiplex PCR, yet TCRdb's version contains in-frame clones alone and is incomplete. The table shows around 170,000 clones, with about four fifths occurring only once. Germline lookup yields CDR1 PRHDT and CDR2 FYEKMQ (reference sequence). The CDR3 length is 15 residues. The V and J ends lost 2 bases and 3 bases, in that order; junction bases with no gene match: 4. This TCR came from a boy aged 2 to 9 in good health and CMV-seronegative. The specimen sequenced was PBMCs. The rearrangement links TRBV13 to TRBJ2-7; 10 nucleotides match TRBD2. This chain's CDR3 is CASSLYASGSYEQYF. CDR3 DNA: TGTGCCAGCAGCTTATACGCTAGCGGGAGCTACGAGCAGTACTTC. The full variable domain, in which reference TRBV13 and TRBJ2-7 provide the parts outside the CDR3, is AAGVIQSPRHLIKEKRETATLKCYPIPRHDTVYWYQQGPGQDPQFLISFYEKMQSDKGSIPDRFSAQQFSDYHSELNMSSLELGDSALYFCASSLYASGSYEQYFGPGTRLTVT.